A selection of T cell receptor beta chains follows, all from one sample in a study of shared clonotypes between healthy human individuals. Sequencing used immunoSEQ multiplex PCR; TCRdb keeps in-frame clones, though not all of them. The sample consists of around 2.3 million clones, around 95% of them appearing once. Sequencing input: naive CD4+ T cells sorted from blood. The receptors originated from a man aged 18 to 35 in good health. CDR3s include the opening cysteine and the closing phenylalanine or tryptophan. The D gene is left open where the match is weak. Clone size appears in some rows only: once, few, many, or a class for an expanded clone.

abundance,v_gene,len,j_gene,d_gene,CDR3nt,CDR3aa
.,TRBV18,12,TRBJ2-7,.,TGTGCCAGCTCACCAACGACCTACGAGCAGTACTTC,CASSPTTYEQYF
.,TRBV5-6,15,TRBJ1-2,TRBD1,TGTGCCAGCAGCCTCCCGGGACAGGGGGCGAGAGGCTACACCTTC,CASSLPGQGARGYTF
.,TRBV19,17,TRBJ2-5,TRBD1,TGTGCCAGTAGTATAATCGTCGGACAGGGGGCGAAGGAGACCCAGTACTTC,CASSIIVGQGAKETQYF
.,TRBV10-3,12,TRBJ2-5,.,TGTGCCACCGGGGACCACCAAGAGACCCAGTACTTC,CATGDHQETQYF
once,TRBV6-1,16,TRBJ2-5,.,TGTGCCAGCAGTGAAGGGGCAGTCATTCCTCAAGAGACCCAGTACTTC,CASSEGAVIPQETQYF
once,TRBV5-1,14,TRBJ2-5,TRBD2,TGCGCCAGCAGCGATAGCGGGAGTATAGAGACCCAGTACTTC,CASSDSGSIETQYF
.,TRBV29-1,16,TRBJ2-1,TRBD2,TGCAGCGTTGAAAGGGGCGGGGAGGGGTCCTACAATGAGCAGTTCTTC,CSVERGGEGSYNEQFF
.,TRBV4-1,19,TRBJ2-6,.,TGCGCCAGCAGCCCTTCGCCGACAGGCGTTCGCTCTGGGGCCAACGTCCTGACTTTC,CASSPSPTGVRSGANVLTF
.,TRBV28,14,TRBJ1-5,TRBD1,TGTGCCAGCAGCCGCACAGGGGTCAATCAGCCCCAGCATTTT,CASSRTGVNQPQHF
.,TRBV5-4,13,TRBJ2-1,.,TGTGCCAGCAGCTTGGTGCATAGTAATGAGCAGTTCTTC,CASSLVHSNEQFF
.,TRBV18,11,TRBJ2-7,.,TGTGCCAGCTCACCACAGTACGAGCAGTACTTC,CASSPQYEQYF
.,TRBV7-9,12,TRBJ2-7,.,TGTGCCAGCAGCTTATTCGTCTACGAGCAGTACTTC,CASSLFVYEQYF
.,TRBV7-9,19,TRBJ2-1,TRBD2,TGTGCCAGCAGCCTAGTCCCCGCAGGGACTAGCGATGCCTACAATGAGCAGTTCTTC,CASSLVPAGTSDAYNEQFF
.,TRBV25-1,12,TRBJ2-7,.,TGTGCCAGCAGTGAAACCTCCTTTAAGCAGTACTTC,CASSETSFKQYF
.,TRBV6-5,12,TRBJ2-1,.,TGTGCCAGCAGTTCCAGGGGAAATGAGCAGTTCTTC,CASSSRGNEQFF
.,TRBV11-1,17,TRBJ2-6,.,TGTGCCAGCAGCTTACGGGGGAGTGGGTCTGGGGCCAACGTCCTGACTTTC,CASSLRGSGSGANVLTF
few,TRBV5-8,15,TRBJ2-5,TRBD2,TGTGCCAGCAGTTTGAGCGGGAGGGCCCCGGAGACCCAGTACTTC,CASSLSGRAPETQYF
.,TRBV21-1,10,TRBJ2-5,.,TGTGCCAGCATCCAAGAGACCCAGTACTTC,CASIQETQYF
.,TRBV13,15,TRBJ1-2,TRBD1,TGTGCCAGCAGCTCTAGGGACAGGGTCCCCTATGGCTACACCTTC,CASSSRDRVPYGYTF
.,TRBV27,14,TRBJ2-3,.,TGTGCCAGCAGTTTAACAGGTAGCACAGATACGCAGTATTTT,CASSLTGSTDTQYF
.,TRBV7-2,14,TRBJ1-4,.,TGTGCCAGCAGCTTACTAGCGGCTAATGAAAAACTGTTTTTT,CASSLLAANEKLFF
.,TRBV10-1,15,TRBJ2-3,.,TGCGCCAGCAGTGAGTCCGGGGTCCACACAGATACGCAGTATTTT,CASSESGVHTDTQYF
.,TRBV6-1,13,TRBJ2-5,TRBD1,TGTGCCAGCCTACAGGGGCTCCAAGAGACCCAGTACTTC,CASLQGLQETQYF
.,TRBV6-6,12,TRBJ1-2,.,TGTGCCAGCAGTTACGAATGGGAAGGCTACACCTTC,CASSYEWEGYTF
.,TRBV18,15,TRBJ2-1,.,TGTGCCAGCCAGGAGGGGACCGTCCCCTACAATGAGCAGTTCTTC,CASQEGTVPYNEQFF
.,TRBV7-9,13,TRBJ2-2,.,TGTGCCAGCGGCTTGTGGGAGGTCGGGGAGCTGTTTTTT,CASGLWEVGELFF
.,TRBV18,15,TRBJ1-3,.,TGTGCCAGCTCACCCGCGTCCGTCTCTGGAAACACCATATATTTT,CASSPASVSGNTIYF
.,TRBV6-1,12,TRBJ2-1,.,TGTGCCAGCATCAGGGACCACAATGAGCAGTTCTTC,CASIRDHNEQFF
.,TRBV30,15,TRBJ1-1,.,TGTGCCTGGTTGTCAGGACTGGGAGGATCCACTGAAGCTTTCTTT,CAWLSGLGGSTEAFF
.,TRBV7-9,14,TRBJ2-7,TRBD2,TGTGCCAGCAGACTAGCGGGAGGGCCACACGAGCAGTACTTC,CASRLAGGPHEQYF
.,TRBV19,13,TRBJ2-7,.,TGTGCCAGTAGTATCCCGGGCGCCTACGAGCAGTACTTC,CASSIPGAYEQYF
few,TRBV30,14,TRBJ1-3,.,TGTGCCTGGAGTGTGACAAGTCCTGGAAACACCATATATTTT,CAWSVTSPGNTIYF
.,TRBV5-1,16,TRBJ2-5,.,TGCGCCAGCAGCCCGGGATGGGGGGGCGCGGGAGAGACCCAGTACTTC,CASSPGWGGAGETQYF
.,TRBV5-4,16,TRBJ2-5,TRBD1,TGTGCCAGCAGCGTAGACAGGGCCTCTTCCAGGGAGACCCAGTACTTC,CASSVDRASSRETQYF
.,TRBV5-1,13,TRBJ1-4,.,TGCGCCAGCAGCTTCGTCTCAGGGGAAAAACTGTTTTTT,CASSFVSGEKLFF
.,TRBV2,11,TRBJ2-2,.,TGTGCCAGCAGTACGACCGGGGAGCTGTTTTTT,CASSTTGELFF
.,TRBV25-1,18,TRBJ2-6,.,TGTGCCAGCAGTGAGCCGGGGGCTGGGTCCTCTGGGGCCAACGTCCTGACTTTC,CASSEPGAGSSGANVLTF
.,TRBV27,16,TRBJ2-2,TRBD1,TGTGCCAGCAGTTTACTAAAGACAGGGAAGTCCGGGGAGCTGTTTTTT,CASSLLKTGKSGELFF
.,TRBV7-3,13,TRBJ2-5,.,TGTGCCAGCAGCTTAACGTGGGGGGAGACCCAGTACTTC,CASSLTWGETQYF
once,TRBV18,15,TRBJ2-5,.,TGTGCCAGCTCACCACCGGGCAGGGCTCAAGAGACCCAGTACTTC,CASSPPGRAQETQYF
.,TRBV6-6,13,TRBJ1-2,.,TGTGCCAGCAGCCGACTGAAAATCTATGGCTACACCTTC,CASSRLKIYGYTF
.,TRBV7-8,13,TRBJ2-5,.,TGTGCCAGCAGCGTCGGTTTAGGGGAGACCCAGTACTTC,CASSVGLGETQYF
.,TRBV2,12,TRBJ2-5,TRBD2,TGTGCCAGCAGTGGGGAGGGAGAGACCCAGTACTTC,CASSGEGETQYF
.,TRBV10-3,16,TRBJ1-2,TRBD1,TGTGCCATCGGGAATGACGACAGGGACCTTAACTATGGCTACACCTTC,CAIGNDDRDLNYGYTF
.,TRBV18,14,TRBJ1-4,TRBD1,TGTGCCAGCTCATCGGACAGGGCAAATGAAAAACTGTTTTTT,CASSSDRANEKLFF
.,TRBV5-1,15,TRBJ1-2,TRBD1,TGCGCCAGCAGCTTGGGGACAGGGCTTTCCTATGGCTACACCTTC,CASSLGTGLSYGYTF
.,TRBV5-4,14,TRBJ1-3,TRBD1,TGTGCCAGCAGCCTGACAGGGCCTGGAAACACCATATATTTT,CASSLTGPGNTIYF
.,TRBV6-6,12,TRBJ1-3,TRBD1,TGTGCCAGCAGTTACTACCGGGGACAGTTGTATTTT,CASSYYRGQLYF